The source of this TCR beta chain is a study of Ad26.COV2.S vaccination and SARS-CoV-2 variants. As for treatment: over 15 received Ad26.COV2.S at low or high dose, single or two shots; roughly five received placebo; per-sample allocation not given. Samples were taken on day 63 after the first vaccine or placebo injection. Vaccine was an Ad26 vector expressing Wuhan-strain SARS-CoV-2 spike. The germline gives CDR1 SGHRS, CDR2 YFSETQ. The trim removed 0 bases at V and 5 bases at J, leaving 4 bases unmatched. This CDR3 region has 15 residues. TCRdb's table, derived via immunoSEQ multiplex PCR, lists solely in-frame clones and lacks some. The sample shows roughly 350,000 clones, around 90% of them seen only once.

This clonotype was sampled from a person aged 18-65 years who received the Ad26.COV2.S COVID-19 vaccine or a placebo. The chain links TRBV5-1 to TRBJ2-2; 7 bases fit TRBD1. Here the sequenced sample was peripheral blood, taken in a trial of Ad26.COV2.S vaccine versus placebo. The CDR3 bases are TGCGCCAGCAGCTTGGCACAGGGGAAAACCGGGGAGCTGTTTTTT. It yields the protein CASSLAQGKTGELFF.